Sequencing of this T cell receptor beta chain was carried out in a study of blood T cell repertoires in COVID-19. Across the study: Samples came from the United States, Italy and Spain, spanning acute and convalescent COVID-19.

The CDR3 loop spans 14 amino acids. The V gene lost 0 bases and the J gene lost 9 bases, with 12 bases spanning the gap. Germline V gene lookup returns CDR1 ENHRY and CDR2 SYGVKD. This clone turned up a few times. The protocol was immunoSEQ multiplex PCR, while the TCRdb copy is restricted to in-frame clones and leaves out a portion. Of 250,000 to 300,000 clones in the sample, 88% are singletons; the top ten hold 0.65% to 0.9%. The clonotype comes from a woman in her 30s with acute or convalescent COVID-19. What was sequenced was peripheral blood. This chain links TRBV10-3 with TRBJ2-1, with D perhaps TRBD1 (6 bases). The CDR3 DNA reads as TGTGCCATCAGTGAGTCAGGACAGATCGCTGAGCAGTTCTTC. This codes for CAISESGQIAEQFF.